Detailed here is one T cell receptor (beta chain). Conventional CD4+ T cells were sorted from blood as CD25-low CD127-high cells. This specimen belongs to a study of regulatory and conventional T cells in RAG deficiency. The V and J ends lost 0 bases and 0 bases respectively, with 10 bases between them. Germline V gene sequence: CDR1 SGHRS, CDR2 YFSETQ. This CDR3 spans 16 amino acids. Assay: immunoSEQ multiplex PCR; the TCRdb copy retains only in-frame clones and omits some. The sample consists of more than 40,000 clones, 85% to 90% of them appearing once. The data also belong to a second study, concerning regulatory T cells. As that study records: Primers: 52 TRBV forward and 13 TRBJ reverse. Patient repertoires had restricted TRB V-J pairs and skewed V and J usage, most in Tregs.

V usage is TRBV5-1 and J usage is TRBJ2-1; D ambiguous. Sequenced: CD4+ effector T cells sorted from blood. This TCR was recovered from a human donor in good health. In DNA form, the CDR3 reads TGCGCCAGCAGCTTGGCCACCTTGAGCTCCTACAATGAGCAGTTCTTC. Translating it yields CASSLATLSSYNEQFF.